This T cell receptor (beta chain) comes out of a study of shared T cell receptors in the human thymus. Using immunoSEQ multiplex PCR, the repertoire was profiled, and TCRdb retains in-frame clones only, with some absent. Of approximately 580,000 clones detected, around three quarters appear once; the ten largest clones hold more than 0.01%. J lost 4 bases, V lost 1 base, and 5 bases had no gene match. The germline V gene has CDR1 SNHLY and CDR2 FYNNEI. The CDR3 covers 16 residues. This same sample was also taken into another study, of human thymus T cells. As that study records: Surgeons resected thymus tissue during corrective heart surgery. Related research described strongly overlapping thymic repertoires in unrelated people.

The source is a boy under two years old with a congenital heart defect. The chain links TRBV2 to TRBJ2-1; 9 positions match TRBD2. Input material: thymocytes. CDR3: CASSEGGLADYNEQFF. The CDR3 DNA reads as TGTGCCAGCAGTGAAGGGGGACTAGCAGATTACAATGAGCAGTTCTTC.